This paragraph covers one T cell receptor (beta chain) sequence. A second PCR, run for roughly 7 to 12 cycles, used a sample-barcoded 5' primer plus a J-beta primer mix. TCRdb processed the 5' RACE reads anew with MiXCR; each CDR3 protein has one entry. The top ten clones hold 10% to 15% of a sample with about a million distinct CDR3 sequences, 35% to 40% of them seen once. These data come from a study of blood T cells in healthy people across ages. Each donor supplied around 10 milliliters of peripheral blood. V was shortened by 1 base and J by 1 base, with 10 bases between the two germline ends. CDR1 SGHTA and CDR2 FQGTGA come from the germline V gene. This CDR3 contains 16 residues.

This receptor was identified in a young man in good health. Material: blood. The chain carries TRBV7-3 and TRBJ2-2; perhaps TRBD2 as D (5 bases). CDR3 amino acids: CASSLMSGLNTGELFF. CDR3 nucleotide sequence: TGTGCCAGCAGCTTAATGAGCGGACTGAACACCGGGGAGCTGTTTTTT.